This entry lists 12 T cell receptor beta chains sequenced from one sample in a study of T cells after yellow fever vaccination. Each CDR3 protein gets one entry after TCRdb re-called the 5' RACE reads with MiXCR. Counted here are some 120,000 distinct CDR3 sequences, nearly 15% occurring once; the ten biggest clones make up about 42%. This specimen was CD8+ T cells sorted from PBMCs, taken 5 days after the yellow fever booster vaccination. Source of these receptors: a man in his late teens or twenties who received the YFV17D yellow fever vaccine.

This chain uses TRBV6-5 with TRBJ2-3; perhaps D is TRBD1 or TRBD2 (5 bases each). The germline gives CDR1 MNHEY, CDR2 SVGAGI. The CDR3 totals 16 residues. V was shortened by 3 bases and J by 2 bases, with 15 bases between the two germline ends. In DNA, the CDR3 is TGTGCCAGCAGTTATCTAGGGCAGGGAGTCACAGATACGCAGTATTTT. This gives the protein CASSYLGQGVTDTQYF.

This clonotype showed up just a few times. The V gene is TRBV9, the J gene TRBJ1-1; a possible D gene is TRBD1 (6 bases). V dropped 3 bases and J dropped 1 base, with 13 bases sitting between them. The CDR3 is 15 residues long. Germline CDR1 reads SGDLS; CDR2 reads YYNGEE. CDR3 sequence: CASSEIQGRNTEAFF. The CDR3, as DNA: TGTGCCAGCAGCGAGATACAGGGCCGGAACACTGAAGCTTTCTTT.

The table lists this clonotype with a few counts. The rearrangement uses TRBV7-2 and TRBJ2-3, with D possibly being TRBD2 (6 bases). V was shortened by 0 bases and J by 0 bases, with 13 bases between the two germline ends. In germline, CDR1 is SGHTA, CDR2 FQGNSA. This CDR3 is 17 amino acids long. The CDR3 reads CASSLAGGTYSTDTQYF. The CDR3 coding sequence is TGTGCCAGCAGCTTAGCGGGCGGGACGTATAGCACAGATACGCAGTATTTT.

The table lists this clonotype with many counts. The rearrangement joins TRBV27 to TRBJ1-1, with 10 bases aligning to TRBD1. The J segment lost 1 base and the V segment lost 2 bases, leaving 1 base of the junction unmatched. Per the germline V gene, CDR1 is MNHEY and CDR2 is SMNVEV (reference sequence). This CDR3 comprises 15 residues. Here the CDR3 DNA reads TGTGCCAGCAGTTTAGGGACAGGGGCGAACACTGAAGCTTTCTTT. Translated, it gives CASSLGTGANTEAFF.

V gene TRBV29-1 combines with J gene TRBJ1-1; D may be TRBD1 (6 bases). CDR3 size: 16 residues. Germline V gene data show CDR1 as SQVTM and CDR2 as ANQGSEA. With 1 base removed from V and 5 bases from J, the gap between germline ends came to 20 bases. CDR3 bases: TGCAGCGTTGAAGGGCCCTCGTGGGGGCCCTTAACTGAAGCTTTCTTT. Residues: CSVEGPSWGPLTEAFF.

This clonotype was seen a few times. The chain joins TRBV19 to TRBJ2-1; TRBD2 agrees at 13 bases. The CDR3 is 15 amino acids. V was clipped by 8 bases and J by 7 bases; unmatched bases: 8. Germline CDR1 is LNHDA and CDR2 is SQIVND (reference sequence). The CDR3 nucleotides are TGTGCCAGTGAATTCGGGACTAGCGGGGTTAATGAGCAGTTCTTC. Translated: CASEFGTSGVNEQFF.

The chain is built from TRBV7-9 and TRBJ1-2; weak D call: TRBD1 (5 bases). The V end lost 5 bases, the J end lost 2 bases, and 15 bases lay between the germline ends. The CDR3 is made up of 15 amino acids. In germline, CDR1 is SEHNR, CDR2 FQNEAQ (reference sequence). The CDR3 DNA is TGTGCCAGCAGCGATTTAACAGGACCCAACTATGGCTACACCTTC. Its translation: CASSDLTGPNYGYTF.

This clonotype has just a few counts. The chain combines TRBV6-2 or TRBV6-3 with TRBJ1-1; D unresolved. V gave up 2 bases and J gave up 5 bases, with 6 bases separating them. CDR1 is MNHEY and CDR2 is SVGEGT in the germline V gene. The CDR3 is 12 amino acids. The CDR3 DNA reads TGTGCCAGCAGTTACCTCAGGACTGAAGCTTTCTTT. Translating it yields CASSYLRTEAFF.

The V and J genes are TRBV27 and TRBJ2-7, with D perhaps TRBD1 (5 bases). This CDR3 has 14 amino acids. Germline loops: CDR1 MNHEY, CDR2 SMNVEV (reference sequence). V was pared by 3 bases and J by 0 bases, with 9 bases between. The DNA for the CDR3 is TGTGCCAGCAGTTTGACAGTTAGCTCCTACGAGCAGTACGTC. Translation: CASSLTVSSYEQYV.

The rearrangement uses TRBV2 and TRBJ2-2, with D possibly matching TRBD1 (5 bases). Trimming left V 8 bases short and J 4 bases short, with 5 bases between. The CDR3 sequence is 11 residues long. Germline CDR1 SNHLY, CDR2 FYNNEI. The CDR3, as DNA: TGTGCCAGCGACAGCACCGGGGAGCTGTTTTTT. As protein: CASDSTGELFF. The variable domain in full, completed from reference TRBV2 and TRBJ2-2, reads EPEVTQTPSHQVTQMGQEVILRCVPISNHLYFYWYRQILGQKVEFLVSFYNNEISEKSEIFDDQFSVERPDGSNFTLKIRSTKLEDSAMYFCASDSTGELFFGEGSRLTVL.

This chain joins TRBV7-9 and TRBJ1-2; D uncertain. The CDR3 extends over 13 amino acids. CDR1 and CDR2 (germline): SEHNR, FQNEAQ (reference sequence). Trimming stripped 5 bases from V and 4 bases from J, with 11 bases between. In DNA, the CDR3 is TGTGCCAGCAGCCAATTTCCGGGCTATGGCTACACCTTC. It translates to CASSQFPGYGYTF.

This clonotype has only one observation. The V and J genes are TRBV19 and TRBJ2-1; no reliable D call. The CDR3 totals 12 residues. The V gene's germline CDR1 is LNHDA and CDR2 SQIVND (reference sequence). Trimming removed 5 bases at V and 4 bases at J, with 6 bases between. CDR3 DNA sequence: TGTGCCAGTAGTGACGGTTACAATGAGCAGTTCTTC. It specifies CASSDGYNEQFF.